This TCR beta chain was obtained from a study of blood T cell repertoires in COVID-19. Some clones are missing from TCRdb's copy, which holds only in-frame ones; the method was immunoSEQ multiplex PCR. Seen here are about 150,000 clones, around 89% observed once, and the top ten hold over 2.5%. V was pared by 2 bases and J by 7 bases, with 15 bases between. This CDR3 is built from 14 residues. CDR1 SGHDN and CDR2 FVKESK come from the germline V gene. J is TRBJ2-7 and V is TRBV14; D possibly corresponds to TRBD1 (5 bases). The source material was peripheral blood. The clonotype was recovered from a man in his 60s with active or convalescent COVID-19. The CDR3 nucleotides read TGTGCCAGCAGCCAATGGGGCTCCGTCCAAGAGCAGTACTTC. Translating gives CASSQWGSVQEQYF.